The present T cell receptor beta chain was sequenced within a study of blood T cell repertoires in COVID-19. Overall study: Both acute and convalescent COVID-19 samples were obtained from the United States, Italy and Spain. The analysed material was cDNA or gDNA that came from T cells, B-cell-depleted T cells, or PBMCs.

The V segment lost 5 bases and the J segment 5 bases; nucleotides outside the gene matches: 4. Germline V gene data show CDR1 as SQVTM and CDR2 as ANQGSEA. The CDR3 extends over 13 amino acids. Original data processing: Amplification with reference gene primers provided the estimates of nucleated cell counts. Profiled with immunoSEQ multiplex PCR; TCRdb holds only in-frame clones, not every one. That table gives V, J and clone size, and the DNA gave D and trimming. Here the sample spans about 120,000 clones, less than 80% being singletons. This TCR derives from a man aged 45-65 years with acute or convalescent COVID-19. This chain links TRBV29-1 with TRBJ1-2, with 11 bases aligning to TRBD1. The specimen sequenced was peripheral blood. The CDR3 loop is CSVRTGGGYGYTF. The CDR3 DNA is TGCAGCGTTAGGACAGGGGGCGGTTATGGCTACACCTTC.